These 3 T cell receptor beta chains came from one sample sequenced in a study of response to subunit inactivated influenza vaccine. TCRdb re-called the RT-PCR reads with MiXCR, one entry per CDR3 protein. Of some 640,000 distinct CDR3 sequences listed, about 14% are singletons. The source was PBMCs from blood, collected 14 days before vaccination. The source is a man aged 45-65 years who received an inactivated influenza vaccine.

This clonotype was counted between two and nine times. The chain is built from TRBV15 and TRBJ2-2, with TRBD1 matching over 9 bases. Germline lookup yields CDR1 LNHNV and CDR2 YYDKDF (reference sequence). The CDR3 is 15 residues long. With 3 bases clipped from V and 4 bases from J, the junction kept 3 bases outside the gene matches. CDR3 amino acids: CATSSTGGGTGELFF. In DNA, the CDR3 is TGTGCCACCAGCAGCACAGGGGGCGGCACCGGGGAGCTGTTTTTT. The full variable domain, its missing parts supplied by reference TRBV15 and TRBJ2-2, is DAMVIQNPRYQVTQFGKPVTLSCSQTLNHNVMYWYQQKSSQAPKLLFHYYDKDFNNEADTPDNFQSRRPNTSFCFLDIRSPGLGDTAMYLCATSSTGGGTGELFFGEGSRLTVL.

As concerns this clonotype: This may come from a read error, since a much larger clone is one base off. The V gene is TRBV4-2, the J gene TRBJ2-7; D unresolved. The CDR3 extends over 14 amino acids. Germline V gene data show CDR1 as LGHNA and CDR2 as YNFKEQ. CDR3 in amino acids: CAGSQDDSSYEQYF. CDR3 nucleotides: TGTGCCGGCAGCCAAGATGACTCGTCCTACGAGCAGTACTTC.

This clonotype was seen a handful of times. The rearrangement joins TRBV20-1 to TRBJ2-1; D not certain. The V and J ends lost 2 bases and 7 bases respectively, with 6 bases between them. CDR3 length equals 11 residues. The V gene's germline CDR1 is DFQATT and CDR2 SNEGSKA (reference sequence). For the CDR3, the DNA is TGCAGTGCTAGATGGCCGAATGAGCAGTTCTTC. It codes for CSARWPNEQFF.